A single T cell receptor (beta chain) is shown here with its context. The table lists this clone with a few counts. The antigen it binds to is not known. No base quality information exists; no much larger clone differs at one position. These data originate in a study of cytomegalovirus exposure and HLA in healthy donors (dated by TCRdb to about 2017). Regarding the complete study: In an earlier analysis of approximately 500 of the donors, 250 to 350 Gb of sequence data and some 100 million unique TCR beta sequences from 150 million to 200 million T cells were reported. Roughly 300 gigabases of sequencing data and approximately 85 million unique TCR sequences were included in an early release covering 550 to 800 HLA-typed donors. The genetic ancestry cluster associated with self-reported Caucasian donors included over 80% of the roughly 360 genotyped donors. The study was designed to test whether signatures of past pathogen exposure could be identified by cataloging public T cell receptors. The study profiled the T cell repertoires of around 700 subjects by immunosequencing and related them to cytomegalovirus serostatus. A separate validation cohort of more than 100 different subjects was used in addition to the roughly 720-subject first cohort. To predict cytomegalovirus infection status, the study combined high-throughput TCR immunosequencing, statistical association of individual TCRs with disease status, and machine learning. A later analysis re-analyzed previously published TCR beta repertoires from 550 to 700 donors and added high-resolution HLA genotyping to study TCR occurrence patterns. Rather than drawing on any new phenotypic data, the later analysis identified candidate immune exposures from TCR beta sequences and the way those sequences occurred across donors. To decide whether each TCR beta V gene segment behaved as functional or pseudogenic, an earlier analysis of nearly 600 of the donors relied on high-throughput TCR beta sequencing. Donor age, sex, ethnicity and CMV serostatus were compiled together with the repertoire data. Genome-wide SNP genotypes for about 65% of the roughly 670 donors were used in a later genetic analysis, which treated that subset as a discovery cohort. All discovery cohort repertoires had been generated on a single sequencing platform. Both class I and class II loci were covered by HLA typing, at four-digit resolution. Typing coverage varied by locus: roughly 629-630 donors for A, B, C, DRB1 and DQB1; 522 for DQA1; more than 600 for DPA1; under 490 for DPB1. Because of strong linkage in the cohort, 5 or 6 DR-DQ haplotypes were treated as single units for association and clustering. Among over 350 genotyped donors of the cohort, an average of 235,054 unique TCR beta nucleotide sequences were sequenced per donor, around 20% of them non-productive. The full study reports these points: A further reported finding was that TCR beta sequences accurately predicted the HLA-A and HLA-B alleles for most subjects in the first cohort. According to a later analysis, parvovirus B19, influenza, CMV and Epstein-Barr virus appeared linked to several top co-occurrence clusters. It was suggested by the authors that the approach could potentially be generalized to other disease states and immunological phenotypes. Three of the identified cytomegalovirus-associated TCR beta chains were confirmed in vitro to be specific for cytomegalovirus antigens. In a later analysis, around 15,000 TCR beta sequences were associated with specific HLA alleles at a false discovery rate of 0.05. Linkage disequilibrium might explain the correlated functional status among segregating V segments, but an unknown experimental factor could not be excluded. CMV serostatus was the only immune exposure information available for the cohort. Most CMV-associated TCR beta chains appeared to be HLA-restricted in a later analysis, and the HLA associations seemed to be driven largely by CMV exposure. Because HLA typing was missing for some donors at each locus, association tests included only the typed subset. The cohort was sequenced for TCR beta chains only, and without alpha or paired-chain data the features that could be detected were limited. Compared with equally common non-associated chains, HLA-associated TCR beta chains in a later analysis were more clonally expanded and had lower generation probabilities. The earlier analysis of 587 of the donors excluded approximately 15 rarely observed V segments, including chromosome 9 orphons, because counts were too low. The classifier was reported to diagnose cytomegalovirus status with high specificity and sensitivity in both the original cohort and the validation cohort. In a later genetic analysis, a missense DCLRE1C variant was associated with V-gene and J-gene trimming of TCR beta chains, and the association was replicated in an independent cohort. When HLA alleles, especially DR and DQ, strongly co-occurred, attributing TCR associations to individual alleles was difficult. The sequencing pipeline was judged likely to have produced a cluster of highly shared sequence variants as a technical artifact. While some public TCRs were present in many individuals, most TCR sequences turned up only very rarely across donors. The 87-base-pair reads could not distinguish some IMGT-functional V segments, including TRBV6-2 and TRBV6-3, so those segments were excluded. Broadly in line with IMGT annotations, most TCR beta V segments showed up in productive rearrangements about 90% or about 30% of the time in an earlier analysis of approximately 600 of the donors. A total of roughly 160 TCR beta chains were listed by the study as associated with cytomegalovirus. In a later analysis, TCR association rates were found to vary across HLA loci, with the most associated TCRs seen for DRB1 alleles and the fewest for HLA-C alleles. The presence/absence analyses assumed that sequencing depth was roughly uniform across donors, and that assumption may not be true. Compared with the approximately 670-donor mean, donors in an Asian-associated ancestry cluster had fewer N-insertions in productive TCRs, according to a later genetic analysis.

The cohort consisted of 666 healthy bone marrow donors. At the time of sampling, every cohort member was nominally healthy, though immune exposures that went unrecorded were likely present. The donor tested CMV seropositive and was one of the 289 seropositive cohort members. A peripheral blood sample was provided by each donor, and peripheral blood mononuclear cells were used for TCR beta sequencing. Genomic DNA extraction from the blood cell samples was performed with the Qiagen DNeasy Blood Extraction Kit. From the germline V gene (reference sequence), CDR1 is LNHDA and CDR2 is SQIVND. The CDR3 runs 16 residues from the cysteine to the phenylalanine. The only DNA kept is the CDR3, 48 bases in frame from the first base. Trimmed from V: 2 bases; trimmed from J: 0 bases; junction bases lacking a gene match: 7. Preparation of the library involved the immunoSEQ multiplex PCR assay. For the multiplex PCR, a mixture combining 60 forward primers for TCR Vbeta segments and 13 reverse primers for TCR Jbeta segments was used. The CDR3 region of rearranged TCR beta genes was amplified from genomic DNA by a multiplex PCR assay. The amplified TCR beta libraries were sequenced on the Illumina HiSeq System as 87-base-pair reads. The paper's data handling went like this. Across the 500 to 750 repertoires, a later analysis counted around 80 million unique TCR beta chains, 9.5 million to 12 million of which were shared by at least two donors. Raw reads were error-corrected and collapsed into unique sequences by a nearest-neighbor algorithm in which closely related sequences were merged to remove PCR and sequencing errors. CDR3 sequences were aligned to IMGT reference sequences to assign V, D and J gene segments. Each retained sequence needed at least a six-nucleotide match to both a V gene segment and a J gene segment. Rearrangements were classified as productive when the CDR3 lacked stop codons and remained in frame with V and J, and all other rearrangements were classified as non-productive. CDR3 was defined by IMGT convention, running from the second conserved V-encoded cysteine to the conserved J-encoded phenylalanine. The earlier analysis of some 580 of the donors excluded any sequence lacking an unambiguous match to a single V gene segment. An earlier analysis of about 590 of the donors classified V segments as functional when productive rearrangements were above 56.7% and as segregating when the standard deviation between donors was above 5%. To diagnose cytomegalovirus status from the catalog of TCR beta chain sequences, a statistical classification framework was built. In a later analysis, V and J genes were assigned by comparing TCR nucleotide sequences against IMGT/GENE-DB human TR gene sequences. Using the TCRdist pipeline, a later analysis assigned CDR3 sequences along with most-parsimonious VDJ recombination scenarios. In a later analysis, each TCR beta chain was defined by its CDR3 amino acid sequence together with its V-gene family, and reads lacking a unique V-gene family were excluded. In a later analysis, 550 to 650 highly shared, low-generation-probability nucleotide sequences were removed to address suspected cross-contamination and a sequencing artifact. A later analysis calculated a clonal expansion index for each public chain from normalized within-repertoire ranks of inferred template counts. In a later analysis, generation probabilities were computed using a VDJ recombination model fitted to out-of-frame rearrangements, and the results were checked against IGoR. A later analysis scored TCR-TCR, TCR-HLA and TCR-CMV co-occurrence with hypergeometric tests, applying a repertoire-size bias correction to TCR pairs. To estimate false discovery rates, a later analysis permuted the HLA or CMV assignments 20 times. A later analysis grouped co-occurring TCRs with DBSCAN, adding TCRdist sequence similarity when clustering within HLA-allele-positive subsets. Repertoires with fewer than 30,000 or more than 120,000 public chains, plus five repertoires with anomalous nucleotide sharing, were excluded from co-occurrence clustering. This is the immuneACCESS table as TCRdb keeps it, with only in-frame sequences that have V and J called. A part of the clones is gone; compared with another copy, unresolved V genes explain less than half, and the rest is unexplained. V, J and clone size derive from that table, while D and trimming were established from the DNA sequence. The sample table holds approximately 130,000 clones, of which about 80% were seen once. The ten largest clones add up to more than 7% of the sample.

Material for sequencing was PBMCs. The chain was built from TRBV19 and TRBJ2-7; TRBD1 aligns with 7 central bases. This sequence was found in a woman in her forties or fifties in good health and CMV-seropositive. The bases are TGTGCCAGTAGTATAAGGACAGGAGCCAGCTCCTACGAGCAGTACTTC. This is translated as CASSIRTGASSYEQYF.